Here is one TCR beta chain with its context. This record belongs to a study of blood T cell repertoires in COVID-19. About the research overall: COVID-19 samples, acute and convalescent, were from the United States, Italy and Spain.

There are 15 residues in the CDR3. The V end lost 3 bases, the J end lost 2 bases, and 12 bases lay between the germline ends. In germline, CDR1 is MNHEY, CDR2 SMNVEV (reference sequence). As handled by the study authors: Nucleated cell number was recorded as an estimate derived from reference gene primer amplification. Assay: immunoSEQ multiplex PCR; the TCRdb copy retains only in-frame clones and omits some. V and J calls and clone size are given by that table; D and trimming were obtained from the DNA. The repertoire holds under 85,000 clones, with around 80% as singletons. V is TRBV27 and J is TRBJ2-3; possibly TRBD1 for D (5 bases). Sequencing was performed on peripheral blood. The origin of this receptor is a woman of 80 years or more with active or convalescent COVID-19. CDR3 in DNA: TGTGCCAGCAGTTTGTCTGGGGCTTACACAGATACGCAGTATTTT. Amino acid sequence: CASSLSGAYTDTQYF.